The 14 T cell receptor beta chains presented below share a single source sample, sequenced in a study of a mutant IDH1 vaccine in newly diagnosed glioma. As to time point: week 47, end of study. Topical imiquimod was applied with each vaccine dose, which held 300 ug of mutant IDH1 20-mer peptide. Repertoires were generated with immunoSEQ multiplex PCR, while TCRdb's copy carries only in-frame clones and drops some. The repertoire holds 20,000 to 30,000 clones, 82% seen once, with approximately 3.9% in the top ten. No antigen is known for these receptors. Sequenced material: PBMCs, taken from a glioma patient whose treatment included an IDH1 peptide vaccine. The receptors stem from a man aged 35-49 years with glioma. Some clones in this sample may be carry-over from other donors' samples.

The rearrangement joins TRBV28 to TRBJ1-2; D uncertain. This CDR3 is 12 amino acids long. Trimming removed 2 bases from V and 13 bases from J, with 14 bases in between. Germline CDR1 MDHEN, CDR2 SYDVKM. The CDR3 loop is CASSLERHRLTF. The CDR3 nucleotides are TGTGCCAGCAGTTTAGAGAGACATCGCCTCACCTTC.

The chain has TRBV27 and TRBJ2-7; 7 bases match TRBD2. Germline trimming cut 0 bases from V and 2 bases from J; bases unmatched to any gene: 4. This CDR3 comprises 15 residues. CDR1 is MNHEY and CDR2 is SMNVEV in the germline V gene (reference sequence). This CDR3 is CASSLSRGDTYEQYF. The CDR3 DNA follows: TGTGCCAGCAGTTTATCACGGGGGGATACCTACGAGCAGTACTTC.

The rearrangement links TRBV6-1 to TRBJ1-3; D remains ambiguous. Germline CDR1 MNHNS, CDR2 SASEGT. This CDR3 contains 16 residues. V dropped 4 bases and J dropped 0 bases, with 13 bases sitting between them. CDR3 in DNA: TGTGCCAGCAGTGCGTTAATAAGGAGCTCTGGAAACACCATATATTTT. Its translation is CASSALIRSSGNTIYF.

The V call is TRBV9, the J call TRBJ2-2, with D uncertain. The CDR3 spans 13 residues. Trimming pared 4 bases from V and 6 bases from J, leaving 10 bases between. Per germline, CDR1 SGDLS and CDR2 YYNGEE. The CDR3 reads CASSSSQAGELFF. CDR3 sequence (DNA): TGTGCCAGCAGCTCCTCTCAGGCCGGGGAGCTGTTTTTT.

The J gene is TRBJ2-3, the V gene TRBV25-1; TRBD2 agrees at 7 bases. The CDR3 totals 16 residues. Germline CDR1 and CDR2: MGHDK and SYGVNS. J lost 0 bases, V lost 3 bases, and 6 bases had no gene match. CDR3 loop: CASSERLAASTDTQYF. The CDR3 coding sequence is TGTGCCAGCAGTGAGCGACTAGCAGCTAGCACAGATACGCAGTATTTT. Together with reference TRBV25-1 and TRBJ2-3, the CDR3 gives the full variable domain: EADIYQTPRYLVIGTGKKITLECSQTMGHDKMYWYQQDPGMELHLIHYSYGVNSTEKGDLSSESTVSRIRTEHFPLTLESARPSHTSQYLCASSERLAASTDTQYFGPGTRLTVL.

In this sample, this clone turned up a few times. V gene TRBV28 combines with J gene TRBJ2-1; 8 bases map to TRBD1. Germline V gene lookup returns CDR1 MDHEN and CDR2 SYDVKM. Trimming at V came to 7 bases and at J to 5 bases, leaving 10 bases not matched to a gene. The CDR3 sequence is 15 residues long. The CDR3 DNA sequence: TGTGCCAGCATACGTCCCGGGACAGGCAACAATGAGCAGTTCTTC. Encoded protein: CASIRPGTGNNEQFF.

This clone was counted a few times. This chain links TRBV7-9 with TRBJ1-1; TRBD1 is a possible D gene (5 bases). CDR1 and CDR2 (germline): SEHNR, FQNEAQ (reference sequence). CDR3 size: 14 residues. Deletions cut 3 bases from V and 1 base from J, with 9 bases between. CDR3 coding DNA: TGTGCCAGCAGCTTTCAGACAGAGAACACTGAAGCTTTCTTT. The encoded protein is CASSFQTENTEAFF.

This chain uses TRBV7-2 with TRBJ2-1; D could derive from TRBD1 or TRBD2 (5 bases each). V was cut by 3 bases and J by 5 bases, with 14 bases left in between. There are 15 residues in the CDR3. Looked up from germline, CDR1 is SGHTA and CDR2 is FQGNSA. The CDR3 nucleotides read TGTGCCAGCAGCTTTAGAGGGGTTGGTAACAATGAGCAGTTCTTC. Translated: CASSFRGVGNNEQFF. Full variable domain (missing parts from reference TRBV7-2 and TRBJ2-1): GAGVSQSPSNKVTEKGKDVELRCDPISGHTALYWYRQSLGQGLEFLIYFQGNSAPDKSGLPSDRFSAERTGGSVSTLTIQRTQQEDSAVYLCASSFRGVGNNEQFFGPGTRLTVL.

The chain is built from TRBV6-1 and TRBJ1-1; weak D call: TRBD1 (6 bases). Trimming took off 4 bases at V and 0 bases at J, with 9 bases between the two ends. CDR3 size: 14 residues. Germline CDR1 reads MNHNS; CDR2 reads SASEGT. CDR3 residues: CASSGQVVNTEAFF. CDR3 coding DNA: TGTGCCAGCAGTGGACAGGTGGTGAACACTGAAGCTTTCTTT.

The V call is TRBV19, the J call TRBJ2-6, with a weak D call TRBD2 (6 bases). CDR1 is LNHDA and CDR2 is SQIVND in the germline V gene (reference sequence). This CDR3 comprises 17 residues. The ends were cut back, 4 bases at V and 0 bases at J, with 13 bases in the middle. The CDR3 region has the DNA TGTGCCAGTAGTACGCGCGACGGGGGCTCTGGGGCCAACGTCCTGACTTTC. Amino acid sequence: CASSTRDGGSGANVLTF. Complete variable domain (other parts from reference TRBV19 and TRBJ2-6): DGGITQSPKYLFRKEGQNVTLSCEQNLNHDAMYWYRQDPGQGLRLIYYSQIVNDFQKGDIAEGYSVSREKKESFPLTVTSAQKNPTAFYLCASSTRDGGSGANVLTFGAGSRLTVL.

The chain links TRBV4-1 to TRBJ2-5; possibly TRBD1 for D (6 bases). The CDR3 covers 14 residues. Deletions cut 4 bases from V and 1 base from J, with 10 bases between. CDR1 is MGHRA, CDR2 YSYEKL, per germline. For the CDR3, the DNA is TGCGCCAGCAGCCTAGGACAGTCCCAAGAGACCCAGTACTTC. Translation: CASSLGQSQETQYF.

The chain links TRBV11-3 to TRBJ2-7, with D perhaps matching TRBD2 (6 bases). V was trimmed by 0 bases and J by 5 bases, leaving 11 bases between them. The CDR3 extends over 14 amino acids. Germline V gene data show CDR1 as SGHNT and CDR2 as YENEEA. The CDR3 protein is CASSLDGSGNEQYF. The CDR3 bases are TGTGCCAGCAGCTTAGACGGGAGTGGAAACGAGCAGTACTTC.

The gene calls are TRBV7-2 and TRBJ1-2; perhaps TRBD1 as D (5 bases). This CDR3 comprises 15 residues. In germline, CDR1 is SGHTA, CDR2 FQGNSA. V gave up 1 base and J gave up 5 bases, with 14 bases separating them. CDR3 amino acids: CASSLGTGTAYGYTF. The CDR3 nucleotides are TGTGCCAGCAGCTTAGGAACGGGGACGGCTTATGGCTACACCTTC.

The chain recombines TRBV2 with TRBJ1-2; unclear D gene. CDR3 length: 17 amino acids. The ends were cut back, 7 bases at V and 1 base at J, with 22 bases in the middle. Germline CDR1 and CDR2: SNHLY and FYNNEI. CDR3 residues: CASKFDLGPPDNYGYTF. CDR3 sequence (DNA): TGTGCCAGCAAATTTGACCTCGGGCCCCCCGATAACTATGGCTACACCTTC.